The source of this T cell receptor (beta chain) is a study of blood T cell repertoires in COVID-19. Overall study: Samples taken during acute and convalescent COVID-19 were collected in the United States, Italy and Spain. Nucleic acid was either cDNA or gDNA, and it came from T cells, B-cell-depleted T cells, or PBMCs.

CDR1 and CDR2 from the germline V gene are SGHRS and YFSETQ. V lost 5 bases and J lost 8; bases outside the gene matches: 5. The CDR3 is 14 residues long. The repertoire was sequenced with immunoSEQ multiplex PCR; TCRdb's copy has only in-frame clones and lacks some. The table lists about 240,000 clones, 83% of them singletons. Sequences were obtained from peripheral blood. The chain links TRBV5-1 to TRBJ2-2, with 11 bases matching TRBD1. The clonotype was recovered from a human donor in a cohort sampled during active COVID-19. CDR3 sequence (DNA): TGCGCCAGCAGTGGACAGGGGGCGTCAGGGGAGCTGTTTTTT. Protein: CASSGQGASGELFF.